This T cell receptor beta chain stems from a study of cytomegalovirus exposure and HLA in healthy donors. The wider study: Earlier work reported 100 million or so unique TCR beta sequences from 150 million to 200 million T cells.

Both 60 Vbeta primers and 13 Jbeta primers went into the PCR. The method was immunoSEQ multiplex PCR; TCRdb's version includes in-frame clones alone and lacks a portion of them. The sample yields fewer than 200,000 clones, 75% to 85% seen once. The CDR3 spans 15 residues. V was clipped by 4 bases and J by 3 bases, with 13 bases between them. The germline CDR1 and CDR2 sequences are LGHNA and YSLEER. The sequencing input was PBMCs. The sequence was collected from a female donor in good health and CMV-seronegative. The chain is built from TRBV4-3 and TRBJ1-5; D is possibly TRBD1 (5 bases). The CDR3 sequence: CASSPQAGVNQPQHF. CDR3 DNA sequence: TGCGCCAGCAGCCCCCAGGCGGGGGTCAATCAGCCCCAGCATTTT.